The rows below give T cell receptor beta chains drawn from one sample of a study of cytomegalovirus exposure and HLA in healthy donors. Libraries were prepared by immunoSEQ multiplex PCR; TCRdb keeps only in-frame clonotypes and omits some of them. The table includes approximately 150,000 clones, about four fifths detected once. The sample taken for sequencing was PBMCs. These receptors all come from a man aged 25-40 years in good health and CMV-seropositive. Each CDR3 is given with its conserved first and last residue. D genes are given only for firm matches. The size entry is marked missing in some rows and otherwise reads once, few, many or a size class.

cdr3_nt cdr3_aa v_call d_call clone_size j_call
TGCGCCAGCAGCCAAGACTCGTCCTTCACTGAAGCTTTCTTT CASSQDSSFTEAFF TRBV4-1 NA NA TRBJ1-1
TGTGCCAGCACCTCCACGGGACAGGGTGGAGGACGGTTCTTC CASTSTGQGGGRFF TRBV27 TRBD1 NA TRBJ2-1
TGTGCCAGCAGCTTACCTGTGGGGCCCTCCTACAATGAGCAGTTCTTC CASSLPVGPSYNEQFF TRBV7-9 NA NA TRBJ2-1
TGTGCCAGCAGTACCGGACAGGGGCGCACTGAAGCTTTCTTT CASSTGQGRTEAFF TRBV6-5 TRBD1 NA TRBJ1-1
TGTGCCAGCAGTTTCCGGACAGCACGCACAGATACGCAGTATTTT CASSFRTARTDTQYF TRBV27 NA NA TRBJ2-3
TGCGCCAGCAGCCCAGGGGGCTACGAGCAGTACTTC CASSPGGYEQYF TRBV5-1 TRBD1 NA TRBJ2-7
TGCAGCGTTGAAGCCCAAGGGAGACGAAACTATGGCTACACCTTC CSVEAQGRRNYGYTF TRBV29-1 NA NA TRBJ1-2
TGTGCCAGCAGGCCCGGGACAGGGTCCCACGAGCAGTACTTC CASRPGTGSHEQYF TRBV6-1 TRBD1 NA TRBJ2-7
TGTGCCAGCAGCTTGAGACAGGGCTACAATGAGCAGTTCTTC CASSLRQGYNEQFF TRBV5-8 TRBD1 NA TRBJ2-1
TGTGCCAGCAGTTACTCCGTAGGGAGAGGGGATACGCAGTATTTT CASSYSVGRGDTQYF TRBV6-5 NA NA TRBJ2-3
TGTGCCAGTAGTACCACAGGGGGGTCCTACAATGAGCAGTTCTTC CASSTTGGSYNEQFF TRBV19 TRBD1 once TRBJ2-1
TGTGCCAGCAGCAGGGGGCGAGCTTACGAGCAGTACTTC CASSRGRAYEQYF TRBV27 TRBD1 NA TRBJ2-7
TGTGCCAGCTCCGGGGGTGCGGGCACCGGGGAGCTGTTTTTT CASSGGAGTGELFF TRBV27 NA NA TRBJ2-2
TGTGCCAGCAGGAGGGAAAACTACAATGAGCAGTTCTTC CASRRENYNEQFF TRBV21-1 NA few TRBJ2-1
TGTGCCAGCAGCCTCGATCAGCCCCAGCATTTT CASSLDQPQHF TRBV6-6 NA NA TRBJ1-5
TGCGCCAGCAGCCAGGGGCAGGTCACAGATACGCAGTATTTT CASSQGQVTDTQYF TRBV5-1 NA NA TRBJ2-3
TGCGCCAGCAGCGTCGGGACTAGCGGGTCGGAGGGGTTCTTC CASSVGTSGSEGFF TRBV5-1 TRBD2 once TRBJ2-1